This T cell receptor beta chain was captured by sequencing in a study of blood T cell repertoires in COVID-19. CDR1 and CDR2 from the germline V gene are MNHEY and SVGAGI. V was pared by 8 bases and J by 10 bases, with 4 bases of the junction left unmatched. This CDR3 has 13 amino acids. In the authors' methods: The authors estimated nucleated cell counts from reference gene primer amplification. Using immunoSEQ multiplex PCR, the repertoire was profiled, and TCRdb retains in-frame clones only, with some absent. V, J and clone size were drawn from that table, and D and trimming were deduced from the DNA. The table has approximately 120,000 clones, about four fifths seen once.

The chain couples TRBV6-5 to TRBJ1-6; 11 nucleotides align to TRBD1. The sequenced material came from peripheral blood. The sequence was collected from a man older than 75 with acute or convalescent COVID-19. CDR3 in amino acids: CASGTGGFSPLHF. In nucleotides, the CDR3 is TGTGCCAGCGGGACAGGGGGATTCTCACCCCTCCACTTT.